Following are 26 T cell receptor beta chains from one sample sequenced in a study of cytomegalovirus exposure and HLA in healthy donors. 13 Jbeta primers and 60 Vbeta primers were used for the PCR. The repertoire was sequenced with immunoSEQ multiplex PCR; TCRdb's copy has only in-frame clones and lacks some. The table shows 100,000 to 150,000 clones, with 83% occurring only once. Sequenced: PBMCs. The receptors originated from a girl aged 2-9 years in good health and CMV-seronegative.

The rearrangement links TRBV25-1 to TRBJ2-1, with D perhaps matching TRBD2 (6 bases). Trimming took 3 bases from V and 10 from J, leaving 10 bases between them. Germline values: CDR1 MGHDK, CDR2 SYGVNS. The length of the CDR3 is 12 residues. CDR3 nucleotides: TGTGCCAGCAGTGATGGGGGAGGAGAGCAGTTCTTC. Its protein product is CASSDGGGEQFF.

The gene calls are TRBV6-1 and TRBJ2-5, with TRBD2 matching 8 bases. V lost 3 bases and J lost 11; bases outside the gene matches: 2. CDR1 MNHNS and CDR2 SASEGT come from the germline V gene. CDR3 length: 11 residues. In nucleotides, the CDR3 is TGTGCCAGCAGTGACCGCGGGAGGCAGTACTTC. Translating it yields CASSDRGRQYF.

The V gene is TRBV7-9, the J gene TRBJ2-6; possibly TRBD2 for D (5 bases). The V end was cut by 0 bases, the J end by 4 bases, with 10 bases between. The CDR3 is 16 amino acids. Germline V gene sequence: CDR1 SEHNR, CDR2 FQNEAQ (reference sequence). DNA of the CDR3: TGTGCCAGCAGCTTAGCGAGGGCCTGGGGGGCCAACGTCCTGACTTTC. It encodes CASSLARAWGANVLTF.

The V and J genes are TRBV6-4 and TRBJ1-5, with D tentatively TRBD1 (5 bases). The V end lost 5 bases, the J end lost 1 base, and 18 bases lay between the germline ends. Germline V gene sequence: CDR1 MRHNA, CDR2 SNTAGT. CDR3 length equals 17 residues. CDR3 region: CASSPPWGVNSNQPQHF. The CDR3 DNA follows: TGTGCCAGCAGTCCTCCTTGGGGGGTGAACAGCAATCAGCCCCAGCATTTT.

The chain employs TRBV5-1 and TRBJ1-2, with 7 bases that match TRBD1. The CDR3 length is 15 residues. J gave up 8 bases and V 4 bases, and 14 bases lay outside the gene matches. Germline CDR1 and CDR2: SGHRS and YFSETQ. CDR3 sequence reads: CASSHSADRARGYTF. In nucleotides, the CDR3 is TGCGCCAGCAGCCATTCCGCCGACAGGGCTCGAGGCTACACCTTC. The variable domain in full, with the rest retrieved from reference TRBV5-1 and TRBJ1-2, is KAGVTQTPRYLIKTRGQQVTLSCSPISGHRSVSWYQQTPGQGLQFLFEYFSETQRNKGNFPGRFSGRQFSNSRSEMNVSTLELGDSALYLCASSHSADRARGYTFGSGTRLTVV.

V gene TRBV6-7 combines with J gene TRBJ2-5, with TRBD2 as a possible D gene (6 bases). The DNA matches TRBJ2-7 better at its end, which makes the J call doubtful. TRBV6-7 is recorded as an ORF, its role being uncertain. CDR3 size: 14 residues. The DNA for the CDR3 is TGTGCCAGACCCTATGGCGGGAAGGGCTACGAGCAGTACTTC. The encoded protein is CARPYGGKGYEQYF.

The J gene is TRBJ2-1, the V gene TRBV4-2, with D maybe TRBD2 (6 bases). The V gene's germline CDR1 is LGHNA and CDR2 YNFKEQ. The CDR3 is 17 amino acids. V lost 0 bases to trimming and J lost 1 base, with 13 bases between them. This CDR3 reads CASSQEAWRGSYNEQFF. The CDR3 nucleotides are TGTGCCAGCAGCCAAGAGGCTTGGAGGGGTTCCTACAATGAGCAGTTCTTC.

J is TRBJ1-4 and V is TRBV6-1, with D possibly TRBD1 on 6 matching bases. V lost 4 bases to trimming and J lost 5 bases, with 14 bases between them. Germline values: CDR1 MNHNS, CDR2 SASEGT. The CDR3 runs to 15 residues. CDR3 region: CASSALKGENEKLFF. As DNA, the CDR3 is TGTGCCAGCAGTGCCCTGAAGGGGGAGAATGAAAAACTGTTTTTT.

This chain joins TRBV5-1 and TRBJ2-3; 15 nucleotides match TRBD2. The CDR3 spans 17 residues. Germline lookup yields CDR1 SGHRS and CDR2 YFSETQ. V was clipped by 5 bases and J by 2 bases; unmatched bases: 6. Written as DNA, the CDR3 is TGCGCCAGCAGTCCCGGACTAGCGGGAGGGACCACAGATACGCAGTATTTT. Its translation: CASSPGLAGGTTDTQYF.

The J gene is TRBJ1-1, the V gene TRBV2; perhaps TRBD1 as D (6 bases). CDR1 and CDR2 (germline): SNHLY, FYNNEI. The V end lost 6 bases, the J end lost 3 bases, and 11 bases lay between the germline ends. This CDR3 has 13 residues. The CDR3 DNA reads as TGTGCCAGCAGAGCAGGGGTTTACACTGAAGCTTTCTTT. This sequence encodes CASRAGVYTEAFF.

The genes are TRBV6-4 and TRBJ2-3; 10 nucleotides align to TRBD2. In germline, CDR1 is MRHNA, CDR2 SNTAGT. With V trimmed by 8 bases and J by 4 bases, 6 bases remained unmatched. The CDR3 sequence is 14 residues long. The DNA of the CDR3 is TGTGCCAGCGGAGCGGGGGGGCCATCAGATACGCAGTATTTT. The encoded protein is CASGAGGPSDTQYF.

DNA for the CDR3: TGTGCCATCAGTGAGGGAGCGGGAGTCGGCTACGAGCAGTACTTC. Translation: CAISEGAGVGYEQYF. The chain recombines TRBV10-3 with TRBJ2-7; 8 bases map to TRBD2. The CDR3 has 15 residues. V trimming: 2 bases; J trimming: 3 bases; junction bases outside the gene matches: 6. The germline V gene has CDR1 ENHRY and CDR2 SYGVKD.

The rearrangement joins TRBV7-8 to TRBJ2-5, with 7 bases matching TRBD1. Germline V CDR1 and CDR2: SGHVS, FQNEAQ. This CDR3 has 17 residues. The trim removed 5 bases at V and 5 bases at J, leaving 17 bases unmatched. The CDR3 sequence: CASSEKDRQGERETQYF. Here the CDR3 DNA reads TGTGCCAGCAGCGAGAAGGACAGACAGGGCGAACGGGAGACCCAGTACTTC.

V usage is TRBV29-1 and J usage is TRBJ1-2; D gene unclear. The CDR3 runs to 12 residues. The V end was cut by 4 bases, the J end by 0 bases, with 6 bases between. Germline V lookup: CDR1 SQVTM, CDR2 ANQGSEA. The CDR3 spells CSVVVANYGYTF. CDR3 nucleotides: TGCAGCGTTGTTGTAGCTAACTATGGCTACACCTTC.

The V call is TRBV9, the J call TRBJ2-7; perhaps TRBD1 as D (6 bases). This CDR3 spans 14 amino acids. Germline CDR1 and CDR2: SGDLS and YYNGEE. V was clipped by 0 bases and J by 6 bases, with 13 bases between them. The CDR3 DNA reads as TGTGCCAGCAGCGTAGCAGGGGCCCGATCCGAGCAGTACTTC. Protein product: CASSVAGARSEQYF.

This chain links TRBV6-5 with TRBJ2-2; TRBD2 is a possible D gene (6 bases). The CDR3 is 15 residues long. V was trimmed by 8 bases and J by 1 base, leaving 14 bases between them. The V gene's germline CDR1 is MNHEY and CDR2 SVGAGI. The CDR3 protein is CASGRGGKNTGELFF. As DNA, the CDR3 is TGTGCCAGCGGGCGAGGCGGGAAGAACACCGGGGAGCTGTTTTTT.

V usage is TRBV5-6 and J usage is TRBJ1-6; D ambiguous. Trimming shortened V by 6 bases and J by 9 bases, and 13 bases separated the two germline ends. The CDR3 totals 13 residues. From germline, CDR1 is SGHDT and CDR2 YYEEEE. The CDR3 nucleotides read TGTGCCAGCAACAAGTACCCAGGTTCACCCCTCCACTTT. Residues: CASNKYPGSPLHF. Full variable domain (outside the CDR3, taken from reference TRBV5-6 and TRBJ1-6): DAGVTQSPTHLIKTRGQQVTLRCSPKSGHDTVSWYQQALGQGPQFIFQYYEEEERQRGNFPDRFSGHQFPNYSSELNVNALLLGDSALYLCASNKYPGSPLHFGNGTRLTVT.

In its sample, this clone was seen a few times. V gene TRBV2 combines with J gene TRBJ2-5; maybe TRBD2 (6 bases). V was pared by 6 bases and J by 3 bases, with 14 bases between. Per the germline V gene, CDR1 is SNHLY and CDR2 is FYNNEI. This CDR3 spans 14 amino acids. The CDR3 loop is CASRRYGSKETQYF. The CDR3 DNA is TGTGCCAGCAGACGATACGGGAGTAAAGAGACCCAGTACTTC.

V and J are TRBV19 and TRBJ1-1, with D tentatively TRBD1 (6 bases). The V gene lost 3 bases and the J gene lost 5 bases, with 10 bases spanning the gap. The CDR3 runs 13 residues. Per germline, CDR1 LNHDA and CDR2 SQIVND (reference sequence). In DNA form, the CDR3 reads TGTGCCAGTAGTATCATACAGGGTACTGAAGCTTTCTTT. It yields the protein CASSIIQGTEAFF.

The rearrangement uses TRBV18 and TRBJ2-5; 8 bases line up with TRBD1. The CDR3 totals 18 residues. Germline V gene data show CDR1 as KGHSH and CDR2 as LQKENI. After removal of 1 base from V and 1 base from J, the junction contained 11 bases not matched to a gene. This chain's CDR3 is CASSPRPGQGGIQETQYF. CDR3 nucleotides: TGTGCCAGCTCACCACGGCCCGGACAGGGCGGGATCCAAGAGACCCAGTACTTC.

V is TRBV27 and J is TRBJ2-7; the D gene is possibly TRBD1 (5 bases). Looked up from germline, CDR1 is MNHEY and CDR2 is SMNVEV (reference sequence). This CDR3 comprises 14 residues. The V end was cut by 3 bases, the J end by 0 bases, with 9 bases between. In DNA form, the CDR3 reads TGTGCCAGCAGTTTGTACAGGAGCTCCTACGAGCAGTACTTC. As protein: CASSLYRSSYEQYF.

This chain joins TRBV9 and TRBJ2-3; the D gene is possibly TRBD1 (6 bases). The CDR3 loop spans 14 amino acids. Germline loops: CDR1 SGDLS, CDR2 YYNGEE. V lost 1 base, J lost 2 bases, and 8 bases lay in between. CDR3: CASSVRGTTDTQYF. The CDR3 DNA reads as TGTGCCAGCAGCGTAAGGGGGACCACAGATACGCAGTATTTT.

In its sample, this clone was seen a few times. The DNA for the CDR3 is TGCGCCAGCAGTGAGCCTGACAGGAAATTAACGCCTGAAGCTTTCTTT. This translates into CASSEPDRKLTPEAFF. The chain is built from TRBV10-1 and TRBJ1-1, with D possibly being TRBD1 (6 bases). The CDR3 spans 16 residues. Germline CDR1 WNHNN, CDR2 SYGVQD (reference sequence). The ends were cut back, 2 bases at V and 6 bases at J, with 19 bases in the middle.

This sequence joins TRBV5-4 and TRBJ1-2; D not certain. There are 12 residues in the CDR3. The germline CDR1 and CDR2 sequences are SGHNT and YYREEE (reference sequence). The V end lost 7 bases, the J end lost 7 bases, and 14 bases lay between the germline ends. DNA of the CDR3: TGTGCCAGCGGGGAACAGCGGGGTGGCTACACCTTC. Protein sequence: CASGEQRGGYTF.

The chain employs TRBV11-3 and TRBJ2-3; perhaps TRBD2 as D (7 bases). V dropped 1 base and J dropped 4 bases, with 12 bases sitting between them. The CDR3 is 15 residues long. Germline assignment: CDR1 SGHNT and CDR2 YENEEA. The CDR3 protein is CASSLAGGLADTQYF. CDR3 DNA sequence: TGTGCCAGCAGCTTAGCGGGGGGCCTCGCAGATACGCAGTATTTT.

The rearrangement links TRBV7-9 to TRBJ2-1; 7 positions agree with TRBD2. The germline gives CDR1 SEHNR, CDR2 FQNEAQ (reference sequence). The trim removed 4 bases at V and 9 bases at J, leaving 21 bases unmatched. CDR3 length equals 18 residues. CDR3 sequence (DNA): TGTGCCAGCAGCTACCAACATAGCTCGGCGGGAGAGGGCGGTGAGCAGTTCTTC. It encodes CASSYQHSSAGEGGEQFF.